What follows describes a single T cell receptor beta chain. Its antigen remains unidentified. The data originate from a study of OX40 agonist ivuxolimab in advanced cancers. Study-wide background: Enrollees could have had prior anti-PD-1, anti-PD-L1 or anti-CTLA-4 therapy, which more than 30% had received. Broader study findings: Antigens targeted by the expanded peripheral T cells were not determined. In the 0.1 to 3.0 mg/kg range, CD4+ and CD8+ blood T cells had expanded clonally by week 6.

Profiled with immunoSEQ multiplex PCR; TCRdb holds only in-frame clones, not every one. The sample lists around 39,000 clones; around 84% were seen once. Individuals having autoimmune disease history or systemic immunosuppression were not enrolled. This CDR3 contains 15 residues. In germline, CDR1 is SGHDT, CDR2 YYEEEE. The V and J ends lost 4 bases and 0 bases, in that order; junction bases with no gene match: 5. This receptor was identified in an adult with an advanced solid tumor such as melanoma, head and neck, liver or kidney cancer. Sequencing used CD4+ or CD8+ T cells sorted from blood, obtained in a trial of the OX40 agonist ivuxolimab. The chain combines TRBV5-6 with TRBJ1-1, with TRBD1 matching 8 bases. Written as DNA, the CDR3 is TGTGCCAGCAGCCTACTGACAGGGGTGAACACTGAAGCTTTCTTT. Encoded protein: CASSLLTGVNTEAFF.